This TCR beta chain comes out of a study of shared clonotypes between healthy human individuals. The overall study: Participating donors consisted of two women and a few men aged 18 to 49.

TCRdb's table, derived via immunoSEQ multiplex PCR, lists solely in-frame clones and lacks some. The sample gives millions of clones, just under 95% of which show up once; roughly 1% is in the top ten. Germline CDR1 reads LGHNA; CDR2 reads YSLEER. V shed 3 bases and J 4 bases; nucleotides not matched to a gene: 15. This CDR3 is 18 amino acids long. CD45RO-negative cells were positively selected for CCR7, leaving out terminally differentiated effector memory CD45RA+ cells. The TCR was taken from a man aged 18 to 35 in good health. V gene TRBV4-3 combines with J gene TRBJ1-3, with TRBD1 matching over 7 bases. Specimen: naive CD8+ T cells sorted from blood. The CDR3 is CASSQVGGQVALGNTIYF. CDR3 nucleotide sequence: TGCGCCAGCAGCCAGGTGGGAGGACAGGTCGCTCTAGGAAACACCATATATTTT.